A selection of T cell receptor beta chains follows, all from one sample in a study of molecular identifiers for immune sequencing clone quantification. MiXCR, run by TCRdb on the PCR reads, gives a single entry per CDR3 protein. The data show approximately 670,000 distinct CDR3 sequences, with just under 20% seen just once and approximately 0.9% held by the top ten. Sequencing was performed on naive CD8+ T cells from blood, with Jurkat cell RNA spiked in. The receptors were sampled from a human donor in good health. Some libraries in this study had Jurkat cell RNA spiked in. Both conserved end residues are part of each CDR3. The D gene is left open where the match is weak. For some rows the clone size is stated as once, few or many, or as a class when expanded; others skip it.

j_call d_call v_call clone_size cdr3_nt cdr3_aa
TRBJ1-1 TRBD1 TRBV6-5 . TGTGCCAGCACCCCGGGGGGACAGACTGAAGCTTTCTTT CASTPGGQTEAFF
TRBJ2-7 . TRBV4-3 few TGCGCCAGCAGCCAAGATTCGGCACAATCCTACGAGCAGTACTTC CASSQDSAQSYEQYF
TRBJ2-7 TRBD2 TRBV27 many TGTGCCAGCAGTTTAAGCGGGGGGGCCTTGTACGAGCAGTACTTC CASSLSGGALYEQYF
TRBJ1-5 TRBD1 TRBV6-2/TRBV6-3 many TGTGCCAGCAGGCAGACAGGGGGCAATCAGCCCCAGCATTTT CASRQTGGNQPQHF
TRBJ2-5 . TRBV7-9 many TGTGCCAGCAGCCCCCCCGTGGGTGAGGAAGAGACCCAGTACTTC CASSPPVGEEETQYF
TRBJ2-3 TRBD2 TRBV7-7 many TGTGCTAGCAGCCCCCTAGCGGAGCCAGATACGCAGTATTTT CASSPLAEPDTQYF
TRBJ2-3 TRBD2 TRBV6-5 many TGTGCCACCCACGGGAGCGGGGGGGTAAATACAGATACGCAGTATTTT CATHGSGGVNTDTQYF
TRBJ2-7 . TRBV10-3 many TGTGCCATCAGTGAGTCGGGCAGGGACTACGAGCAGTACTTC CAISESGRDYEQYF
TRBJ1-1 . TRBV27 few TGTGTCAGCAGTCCCGCGACGGGACTGGGGCCTACTGAAGCTTTCTTT CVSSPATGLGPTEAFF
TRBJ2-7 . TRBV6-2/TRBV6-3 . TGTGCCAGCAACTTCGGGACGGTGAAGTCCTATGAGCAGTACTTC CASNFGTVKSYEQYF
TRBJ2-7 TRBD1 TRBV4-3 many TGCGCCAGCAGCCTTGGCCGGGACAGCTCCTACGAGCAGTACTTC CASSLGRDSSYEQYF
TRBJ2-5 TRBD1 TRBV5-6 many TGTGCCAGCAGCCCGGACAGGGGGCGACGAGAGACCCAGTACTTC CASSPDRGRRETQYF
TRBJ1-2 . TRBV12-3/TRBV12-4 . TGTGCCAGCATTCAAGGATTAAACAGGGAGAATGGCTACACCTTC CASIQGLNRENGYTF
TRBJ2-7 TRBD1 TRBV19 few TGTGCCAGTAGCGCCGGGACAGACTCCTACGAGCAGTACTTC CASSAGTDSYEQYF
TRBJ2-5 TRBD2 TRBV6-5 many TGTGCCAGCAGTACAGGGCGCGGCGGGAGGTTCAGGGAGACCCAGTACTTC CASSTGRGGRFRETQYF
TRBJ1-5 . TRBV9 many TGTGCCAGCAGCGTAGATGTTAATCAGCCCCAGCATTTT CASSVDVNQPQHF
TRBJ2-2 . TRBV9 many TGTGCCAGCAGCGTAAAGAGGGAGTACACCGGGGAGCTGTTTTTT CASSVKREYTGELFF
TRBJ1-1 . TRBV7-6 . TGTGCCAGCAGCTTAGGAACAAACACTGAAGCTTACTTT CASSLGTNTEAYF
TRBJ2-3 TRBD2 TRBV11-2 . TGTGCCAGCAGCTTTATCGGCCTAGCGGGGGCCACTAGCACAGATACGCAGTATTTT CASSFIGLAGATSTDTQYF
TRBJ2-1 TRBD2 TRBV7-9 . TGTGCCAGCCGAAGCTTCCGGGACTATCCGATCCATGAGCAGTTCTTC CASRSFRDYPIHEQFF
TRBJ2-1 . TRBV7-2 many TGTGCCAGCAGCCCTTTTGGCGGTAGCTCCTACAATGAGCAGTTCTTC CASSPFGGSSYNEQFF
TRBJ2-1 . TRBV10-3 many TGTGCCATCGCAGGGGACGAGGAGCAGTTCTTC CAIAGDEEQFF
TRBJ1-1 TRBD1 TRBV4-3 many TGCGCCAGCAGCCAAGATAGGTGGGGCAGGGGGCCAACTGAAGCTTTCTTT CASSQDRWGRGPTEAFF
TRBJ2-1 TRBD2 TRBV10-3 . TGTGCCATCAGTGACCCCACTCTAGCGGGAGGGCCCCGGGACAATGAGCAGTTCTTC CAISDPTLAGGPRDNEQFF
TRBJ2-3 TRBD1 TRBV6-1 many TGTGCCAGCAGTCCCCTACCCTGGACAGGGGATGAGCCAGATACGCAGTATTTT CASSPLPWTGDEPDTQYF
TRBJ2-7 TRBD2 TRBV11-2 . TGTGCCAGCACCACAAGCGGGAATTCCTACGAGCAGTACTTC CASTTSGNSYEQYF
TRBJ1-6 TRBD1 TRBV13 . TGTGCCAGCAGCTTAGGACCTGGGACAGCAAATTCACCCCTCCACTTT CASSLGPGTANSPLHF
TRBJ1-2 . TRBV4-3 many TGCGCCAGCAGCCAAGATACGTCTTCTCCCTGGGGCTACACCTTC CASSQDTSSPWGYTF
TRBJ2-3 TRBD1 TRBV12-3/TRBV12-4 many TGTGCCAGCAGCGACAGGGGGGTAGCAGATACGCAGTATTTT CASSDRGVADTQYF
TRBJ2-3 TRBD1 TRBV25-1 many TGTGCCAGCCAGACAGGGCTCGCAGATACGCAGTATTTT CASQTGLADTQYF
TRBJ2-4 . TRBV7-2 many TGTGCCATCAGGCGAGGGAACATTCAGTACTTC CAIRRGNIQYF
TRBJ1-5 TRBD1 TRBV30 . TGTGCCTGGAGTCCCGGGACAGGGGTCCTAAGAGGCAATCAGCCCCAGCATTTT CAWSPGTGVLRGNQPQHF
TRBJ2-2 . TRBV30 few TGTGCCTGGAGCACGTATAGCGGGGAGCTGTTTTTT CAWSTYSGELFF
TRBJ2-7 TRBD2 TRBV20-1 many TGCAGTGCGGTCTCTCCCCTCGGGACTAGTTCCGAGCAGTACTTC CSAVSPLGTSSEQYF
TRBJ2-4 . TRBV27 many TGTGCCAGCAGTTTACGCGGGAACCTAGCCAAAAACATTCAGTACTTC CASSLRGNLAKNIQYF
TRBJ2-7 . TRBV12-3/TRBV12-4 . TGTGCCAGCAGTTTTAGCCCCGGGACCTACGAGCAGTACTTC CASSFSPGTYEQYF
TRBJ1-4 . TRBV6-5 many TGTGCCAGCGGCATCTCTAATGAAAAACTGTTTTTT CASGISNEKLFF
TRBJ2-1 . TRBV20-1 many TGCAGTGCTAGCCTAAGGGGTTACCCCTACAATGAGCAGTTCTTC CSASLRGYPYNEQFF
TRBJ1-2 TRBD1 TRBV7-9 few TGTGCCAGCAGCTTAGCTGGGTCAGGGGGCTACATCTATGGCTACACCTTC CASSLAGSGGYIYGYTF
TRBJ2-7 . TRBV19 many TGTGCCAGCAGTATAAGGACAGCGTACGAGCAGTACTTC CASSIRTAYEQYF
TRBJ1-5 . TRBV28 many TGTGCCAGCAGCACCGACAGATGGGATAGCAATCAGCCCCAGCATTTT CASSTDRWDSNQPQHF
TRBJ2-3 . TRBV30 many TGTGCCTGGAGACACGAGTGGATAAGCACAGATACGCAGTATTTT CAWRHEWISTDTQYF